This T cell receptor (beta chain) was captured in a study of blood T cell repertoires in COVID-19. Study background: Sites in the United States, Italy and Spain provided acute and convalescent COVID-19 samples.

As for this clone: One end of the junction is discordant with germline, which a read error may explain.

The CDR3 spans 15 residues. In germline, CDR1 is SSHAT, CDR2 FNYEAQ (reference sequence). Assay: immunoSEQ multiplex PCR; the TCRdb copy retains only in-frame clones and omits some. The table shows about 100,000 clones, with 80% to 85% occurring only once. Sequenced sample: peripheral blood. J is TRBJ2-1 and V is TRBV7-7; TRBD1 agrees at 10 bases. This receptor was identified in a man between 65 and 79 years old with acute or convalescent COVID-19. CDR3 nucleotides: TGTGCTAGCAGCTTAGCCGGGACAGGGGACAATGAGCAGTTCTTC. This gives the protein CASSLAGTGDNEQFF.